Each of the 5 T cell receptor beta chains below was sequenced from the same sample in a study of CXCR3-negative and CXCR3-positive naive CD8 T cells. The libraries of TRB cDNA were prepared using 5' RACE with UMI labels. TCRdb reanalyzed the 5' RACE reads and collapses them to one entry per CDR3 protein, without DNA. This sample contains 65,000 to 95,000 distinct CDR3 sequences. Sequenced sample: naive CXCR3- CD8+ T cells from blood. Subset reported: CD45RO-CCR7+CD27+CD95- naive CD8+ T cells lacking CXCR3 (TNR3-). Receptors originate from a human donor in good health. Some clones in this sample may be carry-over from other donors' samples.

The rearrangement joins TRBV5-1 to TRBJ2-3; checking the TCRdb D call of TRBD1 is not possible without DNA. Germline CDR1 SGHRS, CDR2 YFSETQ. This CDR3 region has 17 residues. Here the CDR3 reads CASSLDRGRVNTDTQYF.

The chain employs TRBV7-9 and TRBJ2-7; TCRdb reports TRBD1, a call that lacks DNA to check it against. The CDR3 totals 15 residues. Germline V gene lookup returns CDR1 SEHNR and CDR2 FQNEAQ (reference sequence). The CDR3 is CASSHPTESSYEQYF.

The V and J genes are TRBV29-1 and TRBJ1-1. The CDR3 is made up of 13 amino acids. The germline CDR1 and CDR2 sequences are SQVTM and ANQGSEA. The CDR3 loop is CSVGVSGLSEAFF. The full variable domain, its missing parts supplied by reference TRBV29-1 and TRBJ1-1, is SAVISQKPSRDICQRGTSLTIQCQVDSQVTMMFWYRQQPGQSLTLIATANQGSEATYESGFVIDKFPISRPNLTFSTLTVSNMSPEDSSIYLCSVGVSGLSEAFFGQGTRLTVV.

The V gene is TRBV29-1, the J gene TRBJ2-7; TCRdb indicates TRBD1, and absent DNA this call remains unverified. Per germline, CDR1 SQVTM and CDR2 ANQGSEA. CDR3 length equals 12 residues. This chain's CDR3 is CSAETGSYEQYF.

The chain is built from TRBV10-3 and TRBJ2-3. Per germline, CDR1 ENHRY and CDR2 SYGVKD. The CDR3 contains 15 residues. CDR3: CAISESWSKADTQYF.